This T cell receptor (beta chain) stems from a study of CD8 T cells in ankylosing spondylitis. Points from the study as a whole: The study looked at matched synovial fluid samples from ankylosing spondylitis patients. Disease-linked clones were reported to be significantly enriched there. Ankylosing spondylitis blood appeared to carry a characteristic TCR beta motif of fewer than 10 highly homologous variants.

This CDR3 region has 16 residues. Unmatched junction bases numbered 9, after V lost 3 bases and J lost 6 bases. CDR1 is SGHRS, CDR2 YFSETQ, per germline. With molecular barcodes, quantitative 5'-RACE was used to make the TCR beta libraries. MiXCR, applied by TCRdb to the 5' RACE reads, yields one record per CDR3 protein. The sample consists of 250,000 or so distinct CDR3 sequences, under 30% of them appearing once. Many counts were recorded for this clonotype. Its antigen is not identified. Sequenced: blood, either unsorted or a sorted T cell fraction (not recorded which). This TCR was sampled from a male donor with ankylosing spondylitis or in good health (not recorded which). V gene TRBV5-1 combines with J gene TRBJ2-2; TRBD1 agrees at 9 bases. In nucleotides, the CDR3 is TGCGCCAGCAGCTCAGGGCCCCGGACAGGGGCCGGGGAGCTGTTTTTT. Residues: CASSSGPRTGAGELFF.